This record looks at one T cell receptor beta chain sequence and its context. V was pared by 5 bases and J by 1 base, with 2 bases of the junction left unmatched. Looked up from germline, CDR1 is MNHEY and CDR2 is SVGAGI. CDR3 length: 15 amino acids. This sample is drawn from a study of blood T cell repertoires in COVID-19. In the study overall: The United States, Italy and Spain supplied acute and convalescent COVID-19 samples. PBMCs, B-cell-depleted T cells, or T cells provided the cDNA or gDNA that made up the material.

As processed by the authors: For nucleated cells, counts were estimated from reference gene primer amplification. Some clones are missing from TCRdb's copy, which holds only in-frame ones; the method was immunoSEQ multiplex PCR. The V and J calls and clone size are taken from that table; D and trimming were inferred from the DNA. The table has 200,000 to 250,000 clones, 90% seen once. In Seattle, patients joined the study during active infection and were tracked longitudinally. The chain employs TRBV6-5 and TRBJ1-5; TRBD1 matches 10 bases. This clonotype was obtained from a man between 25 and 39 years old with COVID-19, enrolled during active disease. The sample comprised peripheral blood. CDR3 coding DNA: TGTGCCAGCAGTAGGACAGGGGGAAGCAATCAGCCCCAGCATTTT. This gives the protein CASSRTGGSNQPQHF.